What follows are 13 T cell receptor beta chains derived from one specimen sequenced in a study of blood T cells in healthy people across ages. It was with a sample-barcoded 5' primer and a J-beta primer mix that a second PCR of about 6 to 12 cycles was run. From the 5' RACE reads, TCRdb called clonotypes with MiXCR, one entry per CDR3 protein. The data show more than 650,000 distinct CDR3 sequences, about a fifth seen once. What was sequenced was blood. The receptors stem from a man aged 65-85 years in good health.

This clonotype was seen only a few times. This sequence joins TRBV20-1 and TRBJ2-1; TRBD2 agrees at 8 bases. Germline loops: CDR1 DFQATT, CDR2 SNEGSKA (reference sequence). V shed 1 base, J shed 5 bases, and the junction held 4 bases outside the gene matches. The CDR3 is 14 residues long. CDR3 nucleotide sequence: TGCAGTGCTAGAGCGGGGGGGCGGAACAATGAGCAGTTCTTC. Translation: CSARAGGRNNEQFF.

This clonotype was seen a few times. The J gene is TRBJ1-1, the V gene TRBV10-3, with D hard to call. Trimming left V 3 bases short and J 0 bases short, with 11 bases between. Germline V gene sequence: CDR1 ENHRY, CDR2 SYGVKD. CDR3 length: 15 residues. CDR3 sequence reads: CAISERDGMNTEAFF. For the CDR3, the DNA is TGTGCCATCAGTGAACGAGACGGCATGAACACTGAAGCTTTCTTT.

This clonotype appeared a few times. This chain uses TRBV28 with TRBJ2-5; perhaps TRBD2 as D (5 bases). The DNA matches TRBJ2-1 better at its end, which makes the J call doubtful. This CDR3 is 12 amino acids long. Per germline, CDR1 MDHEN and CDR2 SYDVKM. The CDR3: CATDDYYNEQFF. Here the CDR3 DNA reads TGTGCCACCGATGACTACTACAATGAGCAGTTCTTC.

A word on this clonotype: This sequence may be a read error, since a much larger clone differs from it by one base. V usage is TRBV28 and J usage is TRBJ2-1; 8 nucleotides match TRBD1. There are 12 residues in the CDR3. V lost 8 bases, J lost 9 bases, and 6 bases stayed unmatched. The germline gives CDR1 MDHEN, CDR2 SYDVKM. CDR3 DNA sequence: TGTGCCAGCGGTTCAGGGGGCAGTGAGCAGTTCTTC. This encodes CASGSGGSEQFF.

This clonotype was counted many times. V gene TRBV4-1 combines with J gene TRBJ2-3, with D tentatively TRBD1 (6 bases). V gave up 5 bases and J gave up 1 base, with 10 bases separating them. Germline V lookup: CDR1 MGHRA, CDR2 YSYEKL. This CDR3 is 14 amino acids long. The CDR3 bases are TGCGCCAGCAGCTACAGGGTTGGCACAGATACGCAGTATTTT. Its translation is CASSYRVGTDTQYF.

This clonotype was counted only a few times. J is TRBJ1-5 and V is TRBV27; D gene uncertain. In germline, CDR1 is MNHEY, CDR2 SMNVEV (reference sequence). The CDR3 runs to 15 residues. V lost 6 bases and J 6 bases, leaving 18 bases between the germline ends. This CDR3 is CASSPNGPPGQPQHF. CDR3 coding DNA: TGTGCCAGCAGCCCGAACGGCCCTCCGGGTCAGCCCCAGCATTTT.

Only a few counts were recorded for this clonotype. The rearrangement uses TRBV20-1 and TRBJ2-1; 8 bases agree with TRBD2. This CDR3 contains 14 residues. The ends lost 5 bases at V and 2 bases at J; junction bases unmatched: 5. Germline CDR1 is DFQATT and CDR2 is SNEGSKA (reference sequence). CDR3: CSALWRGAYNEQFF. CDR3 coding DNA: TGCAGTGCTCTCTGGCGGGGGGCCTACAATGAGCAGTTCTTC.

Worth noting for this clonotype: As the CDR3 is not closed by the conserved phenylalanine or tryptophan, this likely results from a read error. This chain links TRBV28 with TRBJ2-1; TRBD2 matches at 7 bases. TRBJ2-7 matches the DNA end more closely, so the J call is doubtful. Germline assignment: CDR1 MDHEN and CDR2 SYDVKM. The CDR3 totals 13 residues. The DNA for the CDR3 is TGTGCCAGCAGTGGGGGGGGTACCTACGAGCAGTACCTC. It specifies CASSGGGTYEQYL.

This clonotype occurred many times. This chain links TRBV12-3 or TRBV12-4 with TRBJ1-1; no definite D call. There are 13 residues in the CDR3. The V and J ends lost 5 bases and 1 base respectively, with 8 bases between them. The CDR3 nucleotides are TGTGCCAGCAGTACGACTCGGAACACTGAAGCTTTCTTT. Protein: CASSTTRNTEAFF.

To note about this clonotype: This may come from a read error, since a much larger clone is one base off. V and J are TRBV5-5 and TRBJ2-7; the match to TRBD1 covers 8 bases. CDR1 is SGHKS and CDR2 is YYEKEE in the germline V gene (reference sequence). After removal of 4 bases from V and 13 bases from J, the junction contained 10 bases not matched to a gene. The CDR3 extends over 12 amino acids. DNA of the CDR3: TGTGCCAGCAGCGTGTTAACAGGGGGAAGTTACTTC. It yields the protein CASSVLTGGSYF.

This clonotype was recorded a few times. The V call is TRBV7-2, the J call TRBJ2-5; TRBD1 is a possible D gene (5 bases). V shed 6 bases and J shed 4 bases, with 15 bases lying between them. CDR1 is SGHTA and CDR2 is FQGNSA in the germline V gene. The CDR3 has 14 residues. CDR3 region: CASRIRASVETQYF. CDR3 DNA sequence: TGTGCCAGCAGGATCAGGGCTAGTGTAGAGACCCAGTACTTC. The full variable domain, rest sourced from reference TRBV7-2 and TRBJ2-5, is GAGVSQSPSNKVTEKGKDVELRCDPISGHTALYWYRQSLGQGLEFLIYFQGNSAPDKSGLPSDRFSAERTGGSVSTLTIQRTQQEDSAVYLCASRIRASVETQYFGPGTRLLVL.

The V gene is TRBV12-3 or TRBV12-4, the J gene TRBJ2-7, with D perhaps TRBD1 (5 bases). V lost 4 bases to trimming and J lost 2 bases, with 9 bases between them. The CDR3 length is 13 residues. This CDR3 is CASSWGQTYEQYV. CDR3 sequence (DNA): TGTGCCAGCAGTTGGGGCCAGACCTACGAGCAGTACGTC.

The chain is built from TRBV7-9 and TRBJ2-3, with 11 positions matching TRBD2. The CDR3 has 16 amino acids. Per germline, CDR1 SEHNR and CDR2 FQNEAQ (reference sequence). V was pared by 2 bases and J by 1 base, with 2 bases of the junction left unmatched. The CDR3 region is CASSLIAGGGTDTQYF. As DNA, the CDR3 is TGTGCCAGCAGCTTAATAGCGGGAGGGGGCACAGATACGCAGTATTTT.